The 32 T cell receptor beta chains below come from one sample, sequenced in a study of response to subunit inactivated influenza vaccine (dated by TCRdb to between 2018 and 2020). The protocol used for the library was RT-PCR. Sequenced on an Illumina HiSeq 2500. The public reads were reanalyzed by TCRdb: fastp trimming at Q25, MiXCR alignment, in-frame beta chains only. Under each unique CDR3 protein, matching rows form one entry showing the most common genes and DNA. Recorded for this sample are a few hundred thousand distinct CDR3 sequences; around 15% of them occurred a single time. The top ten clonotypes cover approximately 12% of the sample. Sample: PBMCs from blood, taken 11 to 12 days after vaccination. Receptors were obtained from a man in his fifties or sixties who received an inactivated influenza vaccine. Donor details come from another sample of the same person, matched by shared clones.

The genes are TRBV18 and TRBJ2-7, with 8 bases matching TRBD2. This CDR3 is built from 16 residues. V lost 5 bases, J lost 1 base, and 10 bases stayed unmatched. Germline V gene data show CDR1 as KGHSH and CDR2 as LQKENI. The CDR3 protein is CASSRALAGLSYEQYF. In DNA, the CDR3 is TGTGCCAGCTCAAGGGCCCTAGCGGGTCTGTCCTACGAGCAGTACTTC.

With regard to this clonotype: Sequence at one end of the junction differs from germline and may be a read error. The chain employs TRBV5-5 and TRBJ2-7; D is possibly TRBD2 (6 bases). The CDR3 has 14 amino acids. CDR1 is SGHKS and CDR2 is YYEKEE in the germline V gene (reference sequence). This CDR3 reads CASNLARGGYEQYF. The CDR3 region has the DNA TGTGCCAGCAACTTGGCGCGGGGCGGCTACGAGCAGTACTTC.

The chain couples TRBV4-3 to TRBJ2-3; tentative D call: TRBD1 (6 bases). This CDR3 has 18 amino acids. V lost 4 bases and J 1 base, leaving 21 bases between the germline ends. Germline values: CDR1 LGHNA, CDR2 YSLEER. CDR3 region: CASSLLFIGAGGTDTQYF. The CDR3 coding sequence is TGCGCCAGCAGCCTCCTATTCATCGGGGCAGGGGGCACAGATACGCAGTATTTT.

This clonotype was counted a few times. This chain uses TRBV6-2 or TRBV6-3 with TRBJ2-5, with D possibly TRBD2 on 5 matching bases. CDR1 and CDR2 from the germline V gene are MNHEY and SVGEGT. CDR3 size: 12 residues. V lost 7 bases and J 7 bases, leaving 13 bases between the germline ends. The CDR3 DNA is TGTGCCAGCACCAACCTCCGGGGGACCCAGTACTTC. Protein product: CASTNLRGTQYF.

This clonotype was seen repeatedly, ten times or more. J is TRBJ2-7 and V is TRBV20-1, with unresolved D. CDR3 length equals 15 residues. The germline V gene has CDR1 DFQATT and CDR2 SNEGSKA (reference sequence). V gave up 0 bases and J gave up 1 base, with 13 bases separating them. CDR3 amino acids: CSARDGLILSYEQYF. The DNA of the CDR3 is TGCAGTGCTAGAGATGGGCTGATACTGTCCTACGAGCAGTACTTC.

This clonotype was counted between two and nine times. The chain has TRBV27 and TRBJ2-7; D is perhaps TRBD1 (6 bases). CDR3 length equals 14 residues. The V gene's germline CDR1 is MNHEY and CDR2 SMNVEV (reference sequence). Trimming cost V 5 bases and J 3 bases, with 14 bases left between them. DNA for the CDR3: TGTGCCAGCAGTAAGACAGGTACCCTCTACGAGCAGTACTTC. As protein: CASSKTGTLYEQYF.

J is TRBJ1-1 and V is TRBV7-2, with D uncertain. The V gene lost 5 bases and the J gene lost 5 bases, with 12 bases spanning the gap. The germline V gene has CDR1 SGHTA and CDR2 FQGNSA. CDR3 length equals 13 residues. For the CDR3, the DNA is TGTGCCAGCAGCCTAAAGAGTAGGACTGAAGCTTTCTTT. It encodes CASSLKSRTEAFF.

In this sample, this clonotype turned up a few times. This chain joins TRBV7-9 and TRBJ1-1, with D hard to call. Germline CDR1 SEHNR, CDR2 FQNEAQ (reference sequence). The CDR3 loop spans 13 amino acids. V was cut by 5 bases and J by 8 bases, with 15 bases left in between. The CDR3 region has the DNA TGTGCCAGCAGCCTATTAAGGCAGAGCGAAGCTTTCTTT. Translated: CASSLLRQSEAFF.

The chain couples TRBV5-1 to TRBJ2-1; D perhaps matches TRBD2 (5 bases). The V gene lost 6 bases and the J gene lost 9 bases, with 16 bases spanning the gap. There are 13 residues in the CDR3. Germline CDR1 is SGHRS and CDR2 is YFSETQ. DNA of the CDR3: TGCGCCAGCACCCCAGAGGCTGGGAGTGAGCAGTTCTTC. It encodes CASTPEAGSEQFF.

The chain is built from TRBV20-1 and TRBJ2-1; 8 positions match TRBD2. This CDR3 contains 15 residues. Germline V gene sequence: CDR1 DFQATT, CDR2 SNEGSKA (reference sequence). Trimming removed 2 bases from V and 3 bases from J; junction bases left unmatched: 6. CDR3 loop: CSARPASGYYNEQFF. Written as DNA, the CDR3 is TGCAGTGCTAGACCGGCTAGCGGGTACTACAATGAGCAGTTCTTC.

The rearrangement joins TRBV12-3 or TRBV12-4 to TRBJ1-2; D is perhaps TRBD1 (6 bases). V lost 4 bases and J lost 4, with 16 bases in between. This CDR3 is 15 amino acids long. CDR3 region: CASSSQLGGSYGYTF. Here the CDR3 DNA reads TGTGCCAGCAGTTCCCAGTTAGGGGGAAGCTATGGCTACACCTTC.

The rearrangement uses TRBV4-3 and TRBJ2-7; 11 bases map to TRBD2. The germline V gene encodes CDR1 LGHNA and CDR2 YSLEER. The CDR3 consists of 15 residues. Trimming at V came to 1 base and at J to 5 bases, leaving 4 bases not matched to a gene. Here the CDR3 reads CASSQALAGGNEQYF. CDR3 nucleotide sequence: TGCGCCAGCAGCCAAGCTTTAGCGGGAGGGAACGAGCAGTACTTC.

The chain couples TRBV12-3 or TRBV12-4 to TRBJ2-7; TRBD1 matches at 7 bases. The CDR3 consists of 15 residues. The ends lost 6 bases at V and 1 base at J; junction bases unmatched: 9. CDR3 sequence reads: CASRTTGKLSYEQYF. The CDR3 region has the DNA TGTGCCAGCAGAACGACAGGGAAACTTTCCTACGAGCAGTACTTC.

This clonotype was seen a handful of times. The chain is built from TRBV4-3 and TRBJ1-3; TRBD1 is a possible D gene (5 bases). V lost 3 bases and J 4 bases, leaving 13 bases between the germline ends. The CDR3 loop spans 15 amino acids. Germline CDR1 and CDR2: LGHNA and YSLEER. This CDR3 is CASSQGRVVGNTIYF. The CDR3 bases are TGCGCCAGCAGCCAGGGCAGGGTGGTCGGAAACACCATATATTTT.

This clonotype was seen ten or more times. The chain is built from TRBV4-2 and TRBJ2-1, with D tentatively TRBD2 (5 bases). The CDR3 contains 15 residues. Germline CDR1 and CDR2: LGHNA and YNFKEQ. V dropped 0 bases and J dropped 10 bases, with 16 bases sitting between them. CDR3 nucleotide sequence: TGTGCCAGCAGCCAAGAAAATAGCGATCACGGCGAGCAGTTCTTC. It encodes CASSQENSDHGEQFF.

Many counts were recorded for this clonotype. V usage is TRBV20-1 and J usage is TRBJ1-1; a possible D gene is TRBD1 (6 bases). Trimming removed 6 bases at V and 0 bases at J, with 14 bases between. This CDR3 is 14 amino acids long. Germline V gene lookup returns CDR1 DFQATT and CDR2 SNEGSKA (reference sequence). Here the CDR3 DNA reads TGCAGTGCGCCACAGGGTGGGGTGAACACTGAAGCTTTCTTT. This codes for CSAPQGGVNTEAFF.

This chain joins TRBV27 and TRBJ1-2; D is ambiguous. The CDR3 contains 14 residues. Germline CDR1 and CDR2: MNHEY and SMNVEV (reference sequence). V gave up 5 bases and J gave up 5 bases, with 15 bases separating them. CDR3 amino acids: CASSERIEGYGYTF. The DNA for the CDR3 is TGTGCCAGCAGTGAACGGATTGAGGGATATGGCTACACCTTC.

The chain uses TRBV12-3 or TRBV12-4 and TRBJ1-2; a weak D match, TRBD1 (5 bases). The CDR3 runs to 14 residues. V was trimmed by 5 bases and J by 7 bases, leaving 17 bases between them. The CDR3 sequence is CASSAGVKLGGYTF. As DNA, the CDR3 is TGTGCCAGCAGTGCGGGGGTTAAGCTAGGTGGCTACACCTTC.

The sample holds a few counts of this clonotype. The CDR3 loop is CASSRLGGYSGNTIYF. In nucleotides, the CDR3 is TGCGCCAGCAGCCGATTAGGGGGGTACTCTGGAAACACCATATATTTT. The chain uses TRBV5-1 and TRBJ1-3; possibly TRBD1 for D (6 bases). Germline V lookup: CDR1 SGHRS, CDR2 YFSETQ. Between the trimmed V and J ends, which lost 4 bases and 0 bases, there was a span of 14 bases. The CDR3 length is 16 residues.

This clonotype was counted ten times or more. V gene TRBV20-1 combines with J gene TRBJ2-7; D is perhaps TRBD2 (5 bases). The CDR3 runs to 13 residues. From germline, CDR1 is DFQATT and CDR2 SNEGSKA (reference sequence). With 0 bases removed from V and 3 bases from J, the gap between germline ends came to 9 bases. In DNA, the CDR3 is TGCAGTGCTAGAGATGCAGGAGGCTACGAGCAGTACTTC. Translated: CSARDAGGYEQYF.

V is TRBV4-2 and J is TRBJ2-3; TRBD1 agrees at 12 bases. CDR3 length: 15 amino acids. The germline gives CDR1 LGHNA, CDR2 YNFKEQ. V lost 4 bases, J lost 5 bases, and 4 bases stayed unmatched. The CDR3 region is CASSLGTGGRDTQYF. CDR3 coding DNA: TGTGCCAGCAGCCTAGGGACAGGGGGCCGAGATACGCAGTATTTT.

The chain combines TRBV6-1 with TRBJ2-3, with unresolved D. Trimming cost V 2 bases and J 1 base, with 10 bases left between them. This CDR3 has 15 residues. Germline CDR1 MNHNS, CDR2 SASEGT. The DNA for the CDR3 is TGTGCCAGCAGTGAAATACCGTCCCGCACAGATACGCAGTATTTT. This codes for CASSEIPSRTDTQYF.

This clonotype has a handful of counts. The rearrangement uses TRBV5-1 and TRBJ1-6; 9 nucleotides agree with TRBD1. The germline V gene has CDR1 SGHRS and CDR2 YFSETQ. The CDR3 is 14 residues long. V dropped 2 bases and J dropped 10; count of bases not matched to a gene: 4. CDR3 nucleotide sequence: TGCGCCAGCAGCTTCGGACAGGGGCCATCACCCCTCCACTTT. Translated, it gives CASSFGQGPSPLHF.

This chain links TRBV7-9 with TRBJ1-1; 7 positions agree with TRBD1. Per germline, CDR1 SEHNR and CDR2 FQNEAQ (reference sequence). The length of the CDR3 is 14 residues. With V trimmed by 5 bases and J by 3 bases, 6 bases remained unmatched. CDR3 in amino acids: CASSAFTGDTEAFF. CDR3 sequence (DNA): TGTGCCAGCAGCGCGTTTACAGGGGACACTGAAGCTTTCTTT.

The chain links TRBV10-3 to TRBJ1-2; 7 bases are shared with TRBD1. The CDR3 totals 13 residues. The V gene end was trimmed by 5 bases and the J gene end by 4 bases; junction bases not matched to a gene: 4. In germline, CDR1 is ENHRY, CDR2 SYGVKD. The CDR3 coding sequence is TGTGCCATCAGTAAGGAGGGGGCCTATGGCTACACCTTC. This encodes CAISKEGAYGYTF.

The gene calls are TRBV4-3 and TRBJ1-2; D is ambiguous. CDR1 and CDR2 (germline): LGHNA, YSLEER. CDR3 length: 15 residues. V dropped 0 bases and J dropped 8 bases, with 16 bases sitting between them. The CDR3 nucleotides are TGCGCCAGCAGCCAAGATAGGAAGAGAAGTTTGGGCTACACCTTC. It translates to CASSQDRKRSLGYTF.

The genes are TRBV4-3 and TRBJ2-1; D is possibly TRBD2 (6 bases). CDR1 and CDR2 from the germline V gene are LGHNA and YSLEER. V lost 3 bases and J lost 0, with 12 bases in between. CDR3 length: 16 amino acids. CDR3 residues: CASSHTGGSSYNEQFF. CDR3 DNA: TGCGCCAGCAGCCACACCGGAGGGAGCTCCTACAATGAGCAGTTCTTC.

Written as DNA, the CDR3 is TGTGCCAGCAGCCAAGATTTCCCCTGGACTAGCGGGAGTGTTGAGACCCAGTACTTC. It codes for CASSQDFPWTSGSVETQYF. This chain uses TRBV3-1 with TRBJ2-5; 13 nucleotides match TRBD2. The CDR3 length is 19 residues. The V gene end was trimmed by 0 bases and the J gene end by 5 bases; junction bases not matched to a gene: 12. Germline V gene sequence: CDR1 LGHDT, CDR2 YNNKEL (reference sequence).

This clonotype was observed a few times. The chain has TRBV4-3 and TRBJ2-7; D perhaps matches TRBD2 (7 bases). CDR1 is LGHNA and CDR2 is YSLEER in the germline V gene. V lost 2 bases and J lost 6, with 14 bases in between. The CDR3 consists of 14 residues. CDR3 DNA sequence: TGCGCCAGCAGCCAAACGGGGGGCCTTTCCGAGCAGTACTTC. Encoded protein: CASSQTGGLSEQYF.

The chain links TRBV7-9 to TRBJ2-5, with D perhaps matching TRBD1 or TRBD2 (7 bases each). Germline CDR1 and CDR2: SEHNR and FQNEAQ (reference sequence). Between the trimmed V and J ends, which lost 5 bases and 1 base, there was a span of 17 bases. The CDR3 consists of 16 residues. The CDR3 here is CASSGEPGGGQETQYF. CDR3 coding DNA: TGTGCCAGCAGCGGGGAGCCAGGGGGGGGCCAAGAGACCCAGTACTTC.

The genes are TRBV11-2 and TRBJ2-2, with 9 bases matching TRBD2. Germline trimming cut 1 base from V and 5 bases from J; bases unmatched to any gene: 5. This CDR3 is 16 amino acids long. Germline values: CDR1 SGHAT, CDR2 FQNNGV. Here the CDR3 DNA reads TGTGCCAGCAGCTTAGCCGGGACTAGCTCTACCGGGGAGCTGTTTTTT. Amino acid sequence: CASSLAGTSSTGELFF.

This clonotype has at least ten counts. The V and J genes are TRBV27 and TRBJ1-1; the D gene is possibly TRBD1 (5 bases). The CDR3 contains 15 residues. Trimming removed 4 bases at V and 5 bases at J, with 17 bases between. The V gene's germline CDR1 is MNHEY and CDR2 SMNVEV (reference sequence). The CDR3 DNA is TGTGCCAGCAGTTCCCACGCGGGGGGTTATACTGAAGCTTTCTTT. Translated: CASSSHAGGYTEAFF.